This T cell receptor (beta chain) originates from a study of blood T cell repertoires in COVID-19. CDR1 SNHLY and CDR2 FYNNEI come from the germline V gene. The V gene end was trimmed by 8 bases and the J gene end by 7 bases; junction bases not matched to a gene: 9. CDR3 length equals 13 residues. The assay was immunoSEQ multiplex PCR, and TCRdb's table has in-frame clones only and misses some. The table shows about 210,000 clones, with around 84% occurring only once. The chain has TRBV2 and TRBJ2-5; 8 bases align to TRBD1. The material sequenced was peripheral blood. This TCR came from a man aged 50 to 59 with active or convalescent COVID-19. The CDR3, as DNA: TGTGCCAGCCGACCCGACAGGGGACTGACCCAGTACTTC. Protein sequence: CASRPDRGLTQYF.